This T cell receptor beta chain was sequenced in a study of regulatory T cells in long-lasting Graves disease. Time point described: newly diagnosed GD, antithyroid drugs for less than 3 months. Scientists built the TCR library using RNA that was extracted from PBMCs. Libraries of TCR beta came from iRepertoire HTBI primers plus Arm-PCR of CDR3 regions. Using its own MiXCR run on the multiplex PCR reads, TCRdb lists one record per CDR3 protein. The data contain 530,000 or so distinct CDR3 sequences, roughly 12% of them seen just once; the ten biggest clones take up roughly a tenth. This clonotype was recorded many times. Germline V gene lookup returns CDR1 MDHEN and CDR2 SYDVKM. Unmatched junction bases numbered 9, after V lost 6 bases and J lost 5 bases. The CDR3 is made up of 15 amino acids. These data were also reused for a study on T cells in Graves' hyperthyroidism and ophthalmopathy.

The source is a man aged 25-40 years with Graves disease. The sequenced sample was peripheral blood mononuclear cells (PBMCs), obtained at new diagnosis, from a patient treated with antithyroid drugs. V usage is TRBV28 and J usage is TRBJ2-7; 11 bases are a match to TRBD2. CDR3 protein: CASSHGLAGLHEQYF. In DNA form, the CDR3 reads TGTGCCAGCAGCCACGGACTAGCGGGTTTACACGAGCAGTACTTC.